This T cell receptor beta chain was sequenced in a study of blood T cell repertoires in COVID-19. For the study at large: Specimens from acute and convalescent COVID-19 originated in the United States, Italy and Spain. PBMCs, B-cell-depleted T cells, or T cells were the source of the cDNA or gDNA that made up the material.

The authors' processing: Amplification of reference gene primers was used by the study to estimate nucleated cell counts. Produced via immunoSEQ multiplex PCR; TCRdb's table is partial and in-frame only. From that table come the V and J calls and clone size; the DNA was used to work out D and trimming. This repertoire shows about 140,000 clones, about 88% found once; its top ten account for more than 9%. Input material: peripheral blood. This receptor was obtained from a man aged 50 to 59 with active or convalescent COVID-19.

The CDR3 is CASRDRVDTEAFF. The DNA of the CDR3 is TGTGCCAGCAGGGACAGGGTAGACACTGAAGCTTTCTTT. The V and J genes are TRBV6-5 and TRBJ1-1; 8 nucleotides align to TRBD1. The CDR3 contains 13 residues. Germline V gene sequence: CDR1 MNHEY, CDR2 SVGAGI. V gave up 6 bases and J gave up 3 bases; unmatched junction bases: 3.